These T cell receptor beta chains were read from a single sample in a study of blood T cell repertoires in COVID-19. This table comes from immunoSEQ multiplex PCR, and its TCRdb copy is limited to in-frame clones, with some not included. The sample consists of around 5,500 clones, roughly nine tenths of them appearing once. Specimen: peripheral blood. The receptors come from a human donor in a cohort sampled during active COVID-19. The CDR3 runs from the conserved cysteine through the conserved F or W. The D gene is left open where the match is weak. Rows may omit the clone size; those that give it use once, few, many or a size class.

>TRBJ1-3|NA|TRBV18|NA
CASSPRGQVGSGNTIYF
TGTGCCAGCTCACCACGGGGGCAGGTCGGCTCTGGAAACACCATATATTTT
>TRBJ2-1|once|TRBV27|TRBD1
CASSPQGALSYNEQFF
TGTGCCAGCAGTCCTCAGGGGGCCCTCTCCTACAATGAGCAGTTCTTC
>TRBJ1-6|NA|TRBV23-1|TRBD1
CASRTGINPSSYNSPLHF
TGCGCCAGCAGGACAGGGATCAACCCGAGCTCCTATAATTCACCCCTCCACTTT
>TRBJ1-5|NA|TRBV4-2|NA
CASSQGGRNQPQHF
TGTGCCAGCAGCCAAGGTGGCAGGAATCAGCCCCAGCATTTT
>TRBJ2-7|NA|TRBV4-1|TRBD2
CASSQGTSGYEQYF
TGCGCCAGCAGCCAGGGGACTAGCGGCTACGAGCAGTACTTC
>TRBJ2-3|NA|TRBV5-1|TRBD2
CASSLTGGDTQYF
TGCGCCAGCAGCTTGACGGGGGGAGATACGCAGTATTTT
>TRBJ2-7|NA|TRBV28|NA
CASSSYYEQYF
TGTGCCAGCAGTTCCTATTACGAGCAGTACTTC
>TRBJ2-7|NA|TRBV6-5|NA
CASRGGRYEQYF
TGTGCCAGCAGAGGGGGTCGTTACGAGCAGTACTTC
>TRBJ1-1|few|TRBV10-3|TRBD1
CAISESRDRGWGTEAFF
TGTGCCATCAGTGAGTCCCGGGACAGGGGCTGGGGCACTGAAGCTTTCTTT
>TRBJ2-1|NA|TRBV7-3|NA
CASSWGNSYNEQFF
TGTGCCAGCAGCTGGGGCAACTCCTACAATGAGCAGTTCTTC
>TRBJ2-5|NA|TRBV10-2|TRBD2
CASSEPGLAGGETQYF
TGCGCCAGCAGTGAGCCGGGACTAGCGGGGGGAGAGACCCAGTACTTC
>TRBJ2-5|NA|TRBV19|TRBD2
CASSSVVAGDQETQYF
TGTGCCAGTAGTAGTGTGGTAGCGGGGGACCAAGAGACCCAGTACTTC
>TRBJ1-1|NA|TRBV5-5|NA
CASISHAGGRNTEAFF
TGTGCCAGCATCTCTCACGCCGGAGGGAGGAACACTGAAGCTTTCTTT
>TRBJ1-1|NA|TRBV5-4|TRBD1
CASSLVGTAEAFF
TGTGCCAGCAGCTTGGTTGGGACAGCTGAAGCTTTCTTT
>TRBJ2-7|NA|TRBV4-1|TRBD1
CASSQEPGQGAVEQYF
TGCGCCAGCAGCCAAGAGCCCGGACAGGGGGCGGTCGAGCAGTACTTC
>TRBJ2-7|NA|TRBV7-9|NA
CASSSIYEQYF
TGTGCCAGCAGCTCCATCTACGAGCAGTACTTC
>TRBJ2-3|NA|TRBV3-1/TRBV3-2|NA
CASSQEFSGTDTQYF
TGTGCCAGCAGCCAAGAGTTTAGCGGCACAGATACGCAGTATTTT
>TRBJ2-5|once|TRBV7-3|TRBD2
CASSLLAGPGETQYF
TGTGCCAGCAGCCTCTTAGCGGGGCCGGGAGAGACCCAGTACTTC
>TRBJ1-5|NA|TRBV5-6|NA
CASSHSNQPQHF
TGTGCCAGCAGCCATAGCAATCAGCCCCAGCATTTT
>TRBJ2-6|once|TRBV7-9|NA
CASSLGSGASGANVLTF
TGTGCCAGCAGCTTAGGAAGTGGAGCCTCTGGGGCCAACGTCCTGACTTTC
>TRBJ1-1|NA|TRBV4-1|NA
CASSQDRNTEAFF
TGCGCCAGCAGCCAAGATAGGAACACTGAAGCTTTCTTT
>TRBJ2-2|NA|TRBV29-1|TRBD2
CSGETSGGTGELFF
TGCAGCGGCGAGACTAGCGGGGGGACCGGGGAGCTGTTTTTT
>TRBJ2-3|NA|TRBV2|TRBD2
CASNTRGVRRTDTQYF
TGTGCCAGCAATACCCGGGGGGTAAGGCGCACAGATACGCAGTATTTT
>TRBJ1-2|NA|TRBV5-1|NA
CASSPFGGMSGYTF
TGCGCCAGCAGCCCCTTCGGGGGGATGAGTGGCTACACCTTC
>TRBJ2-3|once|TRBV5-1|NA
CASSRTGLTDTQYF
TGCGCCAGCAGCCGTACAGGGCTCACAGATACGCAGTATTTT
>TRBJ2-1|once|TRBV5-5|TRBD1
CASSLETGGNEQFF
TGTGCCAGCAGCTTGGAGACAGGGGGTAATGAGCAGTTCTTC
>TRBJ1-3|once|TRBV5-4|NA
CASSLLGAHTIYF
TGTGCCAGCAGCTTGCTGGGGGCGCACACCATATATTTT
>TRBJ2-1|NA|TRBV5-1|NA
CASSLETVSEQFF
TGCGCCAGCAGCTTGGAGACGGTTAGCGAGCAGTTCTTC
>TRBJ2-1|NA|TRBV15|TRBD2
CATRISSGAYNEQFF
TGTGCCACCAGGATATCTAGCGGGGCCTACAATGAGCAGTTCTTC
>TRBJ1-4|NA|TRBV7-6|NA
CASSLEGGGWGNEKLFF
TGTGCCAGCAGCTTAGAGGGCGGGGGCTGGGGTAATGAAAAACTGTTTTTT
>TRBJ1-2|NA|TRBV20-1|NA
CSARKGDGYTF
TGCAGTGCTAGAAAGGGAGATGGCTACACCTTC
>TRBJ1-2|NA|TRBV5-6|TRBD1
CASNRGSLRQGYTF
TGTGCCAGCAACAGGGGAAGCCTCCGCCAGGGCTACACCTTC